These 18 T cell receptor beta chains share one sample of origin, sequenced in a study of PD-1 blockade in classical Hodgkin lymphoma. Profiled with immunoSEQ multiplex PCR; TCRdb holds only in-frame clones, not every one. Of about 23,000 clones listed, about two thirds are singletons. All patients relapsed after autologous stem cell transplantation, and brentuximab vedotin exposure varied. The specimen was peripheral blood mononuclear cells (PBMCs), collected at baseline. The receptors shown here come from a human donor with classical Hodgkin lymphoma.

The chain links TRBV7-7 to TRBJ1-2; 8 bases line up with TRBD1. This CDR3 comprises 16 residues. Germline CDR1 is SSHAT and CDR2 is FNYEAQ (reference sequence). Trimming at V came to 8 bases and at J to 0 bases, leaving 11 bases not matched to a gene. The CDR3 sequence: CASPSHRGIANYGYTF. CDR3 bases: TGTGCCAGCCCCTCTCACAGGGGGATAGCTAACTATGGCTACACCTTC. The whole variable domain, filled in from reference TRBV7-7 and TRBJ1-2, reads GAGVSQSPRYKVTKRGQDVTLRCDPISSHATLYWYQQALGQGPEFLTYFNYEAQPDKSGLPSDRFSAERPEGSISTLTIQRTEQRDSAMYRCASPSHRGIANYGYTFGSGTRLTVV.

V usage is TRBV7-2 and J usage is TRBJ2-5; 9 bases line up with TRBD2. From germline, CDR1 is SGHTA and CDR2 FQGNSA. V lost 1 base and J lost 0; bases outside the gene matches: 6. CDR3 length: 17 amino acids. The CDR3 bases are TGTGCCAGCAGCTTAGTTTTCGCGGGGGGGTACCAAGAGACCCAGTACTTC. Its protein product is CASSLVFAGGYQETQYF.

The DNA for the CDR3 is TGTGCCAGCAGCCACCGGGACAGGGTAAACACCGGGGAGCTGTTTTTT. Amino acid sequence: CASSHRDRVNTGELFF. This chain links TRBV5-8 with TRBJ2-2; 9 bases agree with TRBD1. With V trimmed by 4 bases and J by 2 bases, 6 bases remained unmatched. The CDR3 extends over 16 amino acids. Germline V CDR1 and CDR2: SGHTS, YDEGEE. The full variable domain, its missing parts supplied by reference TRBV5-8 and TRBJ2-2, is EAGVTQSPTHLIKTRGQQATLRCSPISGHTSVYWYQQALGLGLQFLLWYDEGEERNRGNFPPRFSGRQFPNYSSELNVNALELEDSALYLCASSHRDRVNTGELFFGEGSRLTVL.

This clone was counted only a few times. The CDR3 loop is CASSVVAGVGEQFF. The CDR3 nucleotides read TGTGCCAGCAGTGTAGTAGCGGGGGTAGGGGAGCAGTTCTTC. This chain connects TRBV6-4 to TRBJ2-1; 9 bases align to TRBD2. CDR3 length: 14 amino acids. The germline gives CDR1 MRHNA, CDR2 SNTAGT. J lost 10 bases, V lost 4 bases, and 8 bases had no gene match.

The rearrangement joins TRBV6-5 to TRBJ1-3; D not resolved. The germline V gene encodes CDR1 MNHEY and CDR2 SVGAGI. V lost 6 bases and J 0 bases, leaving 12 bases between the germline ends. The CDR3 covers 15 residues. CDR3 sequence reads: CASRTQRTSGNTIYF. CDR3 in DNA: TGTGCCAGCAGAACACAAAGAACCTCTGGAAACACCATATATTTT.

The rearrangement uses TRBV4-3 and TRBJ1-1; D remains ambiguous. Per the germline V gene, CDR1 is LGHNA and CDR2 is YSLEER. Trimming left V 0 bases short and J 0 bases short, with 8 bases between. The CDR3 is 15 amino acids. The CDR3 coding sequence is TGCGCCAGCAGCCAAGATTGGCGGGTGAACACTGAAGCTTTCTTT. It translates to CASSQDWRVNTEAFF.

V gene TRBV29-1 combines with J gene TRBJ2-7; the match to TRBD2 covers 14 bases. This CDR3 is 15 amino acids long. The V and J ends lost 6 bases and 5 bases, in that order; junction bases with no gene match: 9. Germline values: CDR1 SQVTM, CDR2 ANQGSEA. CDR3 DNA sequence: TGCAGCGTGCTCGGGACTAGCGGGAGTTTGAACGAGCAGTACTTC. Translated, it gives CSVLGTSGSLNEQYF.

This clone was observed once. The chain uses TRBV5-1 and TRBJ1-1, with 8 bases that match TRBD1. This CDR3 contains 12 residues. V shed 7 bases, J shed 1 base, and the junction held 0 bases outside the gene matches. The germline CDR1 and CDR2 sequences are SGHRS and YFSETQ. The CDR3 loop is CASGTGNTEAFF. CDR3 DNA sequence: TGCGCCAGCGGGACAGGGAACACTGAAGCTTTCTTT.

V and J are TRBV6-1 and TRBJ1-5, with D perhaps TRBD1 (5 bases). The CDR3 runs 13 residues. CDR1 is MNHNS, CDR2 SASEGT, per germline. V shed 6 bases and J shed 6 bases, with 12 bases lying between them. The DNA of the CDR3 is TGTGCCAGCAGCCAGGGAAATTCTCAGCCCCAGCATTTT. Translated, it gives CASSQGNSQPQHF.

V and J are TRBV5-1 and TRBJ2-1, with 16 nucleotides matching TRBD2. The V and J ends lost 4 bases and 4 bases, in that order; junction bases with no gene match: 8. The V gene's germline CDR1 is SGHRS and CDR2 YFSETQ. This CDR3 is 18 amino acids long. The CDR3 sequence: CASSPGLAGGQGYNEQFF. The CDR3 bases are TGCGCCAGCAGCCCGGGACTAGCGGGGGGGCAGGGATACAATGAGCAGTTCTTC.

The V and J genes are TRBV5-1 and TRBJ2-3, with 12 bases identical to TRBD1. CDR3 length equals 18 residues. V lost 0 bases and J lost 5; bases outside the gene matches: 10. Germline loops: CDR1 SGHRS, CDR2 YFSETQ. CDR3 amino acids: CASSLADGGQGARDTQYF. In DNA, the CDR3 is TGCGCCAGCAGCTTGGCCGATGGGGGACAGGGGGCGCGAGATACGCAGTATTTT. Based on the CDR3 plus reference TRBV5-1 and TRBJ2-3, the full variable domain is KAGVTQTPRYLIKTRGQQVTLSCSPISGHRSVSWYQQTPGQGLQFLFEYFSETQRNKGNFPGRFSGRQFSNSRSEMNVSTLELGDSALYLCASSLADGGQGARDTQYFGPGTRLTVL.

The chain couples TRBV19 to TRBJ2-7; no clear D gene. V lost 3 bases to trimming and J lost 6 bases, with 12 bases between them. This CDR3 comprises 13 residues. Germline CDR1 LNHDA, CDR2 SQIVND (reference sequence). The DNA for the CDR3 is TGTGCCAGTAGTATTGGTCAATTTAGCGAGCAGTACTTC. Protein sequence: CASSIGQFSEQYF.

The chain uses TRBV6-5 and TRBJ2-7; no reliable D call. V lost 6 bases and J lost 2, with 17 bases in between. There are 15 residues in the CDR3. The germline V gene has CDR1 MNHEY and CDR2 SVGAGI. Written as DNA, the CDR3 is TGTGCCAGCAGCTCACCTTTCGACGGTACCTACGAGCAGTACTTC. Translating gives CASSSPFDGTYEQYF.

This clone was seen only once. This rearrangement joins TRBV6-5 to TRBJ2-7; 7 bases map to TRBD1. The CDR3 is 15 residues long. Per germline, CDR1 MNHEY and CDR2 SVGAGI. V lost 6 bases, J lost 3 bases, and 11 bases stayed unmatched. In DNA, the CDR3 is TGTGCCAGCAGCGACGGACAGGATACCTTCTACGAGCAGTACTTC. It is translated as CASSDGQDTFYEQYF.

The chain joins TRBV19 to TRBJ1-1, with TRBD1 matching over 7 bases. The V and J ends lost 6 bases and 0 bases, in that order; junction bases with no gene match: 4. The CDR3 loop spans 14 amino acids. Germline loops: CDR1 LNHDA, CDR2 SQIVND (reference sequence). The CDR3 region is CASSETGLNTEAFF. CDR3 nucleotide sequence: TGTGCCAGTAGCGAGACAGGGTTGAACACTGAAGCTTTCTTT.

The chain uses TRBV28 and TRBJ2-1, with 7 bases matching TRBD1. V was pared by 9 bases and J by 1 base, with 9 bases of the junction left unmatched. This CDR3 contains 15 residues. In germline, CDR1 is MDHEN, CDR2 SYDVKM. The CDR3: CASNRGTPSYNEQFF. The CDR3, as DNA: TGTGCCAGTAACAGGGGAACCCCTTCCTACAATGAGCAGTTCTTC.

The chain employs TRBV28 and TRBJ2-4, with D possibly being TRBD1 (5 bases). V was clipped by 5 bases and J by 2 bases, with 22 bases between them. CDR1 is MDHEN, CDR2 SYDVKM, per germline. The CDR3 spans 18 residues. CDR3 coding DNA: TGTGCCAGCAGTATAACCTTTGACTTGCTGGGGCCCAAAAACATTCAGTACTTC. Protein sequence: CASSITFDLLGPKNIQYF.

V and J are TRBV19 and TRBJ1-5, with D maybe TRBD1 (6 bases). This CDR3 spans 15 amino acids. Trimming left V 4 bases short and J 3 bases short, with 13 bases between. CDR1 LNHDA and CDR2 SQIVND come from the germline V gene (reference sequence). DNA of the CDR3: TGTGCCAGTAGTACCCCAGGGGCCCCCAATCAGCCCCAGCATTTT. Translated: CASSTPGAPNQPQHF.